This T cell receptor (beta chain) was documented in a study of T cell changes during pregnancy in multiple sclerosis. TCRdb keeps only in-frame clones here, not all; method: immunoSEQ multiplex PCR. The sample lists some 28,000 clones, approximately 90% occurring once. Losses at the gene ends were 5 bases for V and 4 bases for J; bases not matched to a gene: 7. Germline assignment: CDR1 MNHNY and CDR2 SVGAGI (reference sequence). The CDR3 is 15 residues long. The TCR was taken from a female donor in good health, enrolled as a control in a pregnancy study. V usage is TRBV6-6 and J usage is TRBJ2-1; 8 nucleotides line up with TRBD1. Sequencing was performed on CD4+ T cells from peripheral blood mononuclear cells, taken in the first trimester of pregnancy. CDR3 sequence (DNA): TGTGCCAGCAGTAAACAGGGGGGATCATACAATGAGCAGTTCTTC. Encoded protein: CASSKQGGSYNEQFF.